Following are 11 T cell receptor beta chains from one sample sequenced in a study of cytomegalovirus exposure and HLA in healthy donors. PCR was performed using 60 Vbeta and 13 Jbeta primers. Using immunoSEQ multiplex PCR, the repertoire was profiled, and TCRdb retains in-frame clones only, with some absent. This table has under 150,000 clones, around 71% appearing once. The material sequenced was PBMCs. Receptors originate from a woman aged 55-75 years in good health and CMV-seropositive.

For this clone: Other DNA sequences from this sample encode an identical CDR3 as well. The chain couples TRBV6-5 to TRBJ1-1; 8 positions agree with TRBD1. V trimming: 2 bases; J trimming: 5 bases; junction bases outside the gene matches: 4. Germline CDR1 is MNHEY and CDR2 is SVGAGI. CDR3 length equals 14 residues. CDR3 nucleotides: TGTGCCAGCAGTTACAGGACAGGGAATACTGAAGCTTTCTTT. Encoded protein: CASSYRTGNTEAFF.

The rearrangement uses TRBV10-3 and TRBJ1-6; no definite D call. CDR3 length: 15 residues. Germline-derived CDR1 and CDR2 are ENHRY and SYGVKD. The V end lost 4 bases, the J end lost 0 bases, and 7 bases lay between the germline ends. The CDR3 bases are TGTGCCATCAGTGCCGGGAGCTCCTATAATTCACCCCTCCACTTT. It codes for CAISAGSSYNSPLHF.

The gene calls are TRBV5-4 and TRBJ2-7; D gene unclear. Germline V gene sequence: CDR1 SGHNT, CDR2 YYREEE (reference sequence). The CDR3 runs to 14 residues. Trimming took off 0 bases at V and 5 bases at J, with 12 bases between the two ends. In nucleotides, the CDR3 is TGTGCCAGCAGCTTGGCCCATATCAGCGACGAGCAGTACTTC. This translates into CASSLAHISDEQYF.

The rearrangement uses TRBV19 and TRBJ2-1, with 7 positions matching TRBD1. CDR1 and CDR2 from the germline V gene are LNHDA and SQIVND (reference sequence). The CDR3 has 15 residues. Trimming cost V 7 bases and J 2 bases; bases outside gene matches: 8. CDR3 sequence: CASKTEQGAYNEQFF. The DNA of the CDR3 is TGTGCCAGTAAAACAGAGCAGGGGGCCTACAATGAGCAGTTCTTC.

The chain carries TRBV7-2 and TRBJ1-6, with a possible D match to TRBD1 (5 bases). The germline V gene has CDR1 SGHTA and CDR2 FQGNSA. V was clipped by 2 bases and J by 9 bases, with 8 bases between them. This CDR3 comprises 13 residues. The CDR3 coding sequence is TGTGCCAGCAGCTTACAGGGCTCTTCACCCCTCCACTTT. This gives the protein CASSLQGSSPLHF.

The chain combines TRBV19 with TRBJ1-6; 8 bases line up with TRBD1. CDR1 and CDR2 (germline): LNHDA, SQIVND (reference sequence). V lost 4 bases and J lost 7; bases outside the gene matches: 3. The CDR3 loop spans 14 amino acids. This CDR3 is CASSTGTGNSPLHF. CDR3 DNA: TGTGCCAGTAGTACCGGGACAGGCAATTCACCCCTCCACTTT.

CDR3 loop: CASSLTGAYGYTF. The CDR3 coding sequence is TGTGCCAGCAGTCTTACAGGGGCCTATGGCTACACCTTC. This sequence joins TRBV6-1 and TRBJ1-2; 7 bases map to TRBD1. CDR3 length equals 13 residues. The germline V gene encodes CDR1 MNHNS and CDR2 SASEGT. The V segment lost 5 bases and the J segment 4 bases; nucleotides outside the gene matches: 4.

The V and J genes are TRBV7-9 and TRBJ1-3; tentative D call: TRBD1 (5 bases). The CDR3 sequence is 15 residues long. The V end was cut by 0 bases, the J end by 10 bases, with 16 bases between. In germline, CDR1 is SEHNR, CDR2 FQNEAQ (reference sequence). In DNA, the CDR3 is TGTGCCAGCAGCTTAGCGGAGGGGATCGGGAGTACCATATATTTT. Protein sequence: CASSLAEGIGSTIYF. The variable domain in full, completed from reference TRBV7-9 and TRBJ1-3, reads DTGVSQNPRHKITKRGQNVTFRCDPISEHNRLYWYRQTLGQGPEFLTYFQNEAQLEKSRLLSDRFSAERPKGSFSTLEIQRTEQGDSAMYLCASSLAEGIGSTIYFGEGSWLTVV.

This clone was observed a handful of times. The V call is TRBV6-1, the J call TRBJ2-3, with 10 bases fitting TRBD2. Germline lookup yields CDR1 MNHNS and CDR2 SASEGT. The ends lost 0 bases at V and 11 bases at J; junction bases unmatched: 8. This CDR3 contains 15 residues. Here the CDR3 reads CASSEALVAGGLQYF. The DNA of the CDR3 is TGTGCCAGCAGTGAAGCTTTGGTAGCGGGGGGCCTGCAGTATTTT.

V is TRBV20-1 and J is TRBJ1-4; D call uncertain. Deletions cut 2 bases from V and 8 bases from J, with 6 bases between. The CDR3 is made up of 11 amino acids. Germline lookup yields CDR1 DFQATT and CDR2 SNEGSKA (reference sequence). DNA for the CDR3: TGCAGTGCTAGACTAGAAGAAAAACTGTTTTTT. Translated: CSARLEEKLFF.

V usage is TRBV7-6 and J usage is TRBJ2-2; D is ambiguous. The V end was cut by 5 bases, the J end by 8 bases, with 9 bases between. This CDR3 comprises 12 residues. Looked up from germline, CDR1 is SGHVS and CDR2 is FNYEAQ. The CDR3: CASSPWAGELFF. The DNA for the CDR3 is TGTGCCAGCAGCCCCTGGGCGGGGGAGCTGTTTTTT.